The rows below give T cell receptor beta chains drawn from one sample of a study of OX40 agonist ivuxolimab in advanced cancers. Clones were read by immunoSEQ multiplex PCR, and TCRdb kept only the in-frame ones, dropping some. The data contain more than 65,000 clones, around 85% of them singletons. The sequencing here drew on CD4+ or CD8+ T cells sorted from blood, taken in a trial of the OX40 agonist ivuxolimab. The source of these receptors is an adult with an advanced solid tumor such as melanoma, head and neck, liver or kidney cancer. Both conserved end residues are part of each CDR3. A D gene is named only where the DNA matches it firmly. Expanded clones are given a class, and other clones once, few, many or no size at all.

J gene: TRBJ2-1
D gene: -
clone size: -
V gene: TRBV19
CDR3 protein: CASSNIYRGNEQFF
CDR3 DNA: TGTGCCAGTAGTAACATATACCGGGGGAATGAGCAGTTCTTC

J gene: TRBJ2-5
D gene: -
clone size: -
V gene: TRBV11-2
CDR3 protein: CASSPHRGGNGRETQYF
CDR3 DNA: TGTGCCAGCAGCCCCCATAGGGGGGGGAATGGAAGGGAGACCCAGTACTTC

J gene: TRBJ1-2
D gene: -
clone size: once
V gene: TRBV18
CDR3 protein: CASSREAGSNYGYTF
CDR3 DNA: TGTGCCAGCTCCCGGGAGGCAGGGTCGAACTATGGCTACACCTTC

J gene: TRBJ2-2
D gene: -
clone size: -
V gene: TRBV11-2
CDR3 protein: CASSLFWGNTGELFF
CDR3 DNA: TGTGCCAGCAGCTTGTTCTGGGGAAACACCGGGGAGCTGTTTTTT

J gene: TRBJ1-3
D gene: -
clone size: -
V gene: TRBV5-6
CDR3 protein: CASSSWSSGNTIYF
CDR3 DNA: TGTGCCAGCAGCTCCTGGTCCTCTGGAAACACCATATATTTT

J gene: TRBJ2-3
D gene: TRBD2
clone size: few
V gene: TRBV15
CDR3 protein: CATSGGGAGTDTQYF
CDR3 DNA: TGTGCCACCAGCGGCGGGGGGGCGGGCACAGATACGCAGTATTTT

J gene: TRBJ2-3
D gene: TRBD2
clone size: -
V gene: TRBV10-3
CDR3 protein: CAIRGTSGSTDTQYF
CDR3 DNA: TGTGCCATCAGGGGGACTAGCGGGAGCACAGATACGCAGTATTTT

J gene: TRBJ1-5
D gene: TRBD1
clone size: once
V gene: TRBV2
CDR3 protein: CASTRTGASNQPQHF
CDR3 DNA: TGTGCCAGCACAAGGACAGGGGCGAGCAATCAGCCCCAGCATTTT

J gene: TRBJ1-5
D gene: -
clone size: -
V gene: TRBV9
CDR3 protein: CASSVESDSNQPQHF
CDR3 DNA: TGTGCCAGCAGCGTAGAAAGCGACAGCAATCAGCCCCAGCATTTT

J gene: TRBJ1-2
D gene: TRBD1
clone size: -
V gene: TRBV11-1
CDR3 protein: CASSLTGDDGYTF
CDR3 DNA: TGTGCCAGCAGCTTAACAGGGGACGATGGCTACACCTTC

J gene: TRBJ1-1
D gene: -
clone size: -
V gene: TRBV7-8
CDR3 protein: CASSPVRVWSTEAFF
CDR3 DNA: TGTGCCAGCAGCCCCGTCCGGGTCTGGTCCACTGAAGCTTTCTTT

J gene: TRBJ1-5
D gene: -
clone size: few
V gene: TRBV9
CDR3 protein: CASSVVVPQHF
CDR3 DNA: TGTGCCAGCAGCGTAGTGGTGCCCCAGCATTTT

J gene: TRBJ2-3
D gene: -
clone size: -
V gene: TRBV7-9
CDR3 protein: CASSLVSGTSVYTQYF
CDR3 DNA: TGTGCCAGCAGCTTAGTATCCGGGACGAGTGTGTATACGCAGTATTTT

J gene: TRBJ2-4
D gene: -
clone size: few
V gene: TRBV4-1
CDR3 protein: CASSQDNTELAKNIQYF
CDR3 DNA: TGCGCCAGCAGCCAAGATAATACGGAACTAGCCAAAAACATTCAGTACTTC

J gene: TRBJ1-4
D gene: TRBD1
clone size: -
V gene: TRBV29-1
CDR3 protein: CSVVPRSTGANEKLFF
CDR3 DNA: TGCAGCGTTGTTCCCAGGTCGACAGGGGCCAATGAAAAACTGTTTTTT

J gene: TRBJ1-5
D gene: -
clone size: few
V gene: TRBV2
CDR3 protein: CASSERESFLNQPQHF
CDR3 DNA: TGTGCCAGCAGTGAGAGGGAAAGTTTTCTTAATCAGCCCCAGCATTTT

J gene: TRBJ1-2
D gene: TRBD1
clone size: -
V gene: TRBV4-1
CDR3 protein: CASSHPGTVYGYTF
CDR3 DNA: TGCGCCAGCAGCCATCCCGGGACAGTCTATGGCTACACCTTC

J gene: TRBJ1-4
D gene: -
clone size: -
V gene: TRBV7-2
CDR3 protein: CASSFGQTMTNEKLFF
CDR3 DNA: TGTGCCAGCAGCTTCGGACAGACCATGACTAATGAAAAACTGTTTTTT

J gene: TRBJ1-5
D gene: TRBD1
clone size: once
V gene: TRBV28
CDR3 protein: CASSDGQGGNQPQHF
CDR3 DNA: TGTGCCAGCAGCGACGGACAGGGAGGGAATCAGCCCCAGCATTTT

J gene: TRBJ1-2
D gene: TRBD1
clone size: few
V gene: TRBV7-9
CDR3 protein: CASSRTNRGLGGYTF
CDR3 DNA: TGTGCCAGCAGCCGCACCAACAGGGGGCTCGGTGGCTACACCTTC

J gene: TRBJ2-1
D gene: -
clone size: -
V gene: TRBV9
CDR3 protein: CASSVDGFLYNEQFF
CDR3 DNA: TGTGCCAGCAGCGTAGACGGGTTTCTCTACAATGAGCAGTTCTTC

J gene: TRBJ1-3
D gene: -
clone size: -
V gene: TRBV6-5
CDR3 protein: CASSWGVAGNTIYF
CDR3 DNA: TGTGCCAGCAGTTGGGGGGTGGCTGGAAACACCATATATTTT

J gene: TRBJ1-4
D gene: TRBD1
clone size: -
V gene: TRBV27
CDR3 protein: CASSFIQGGEKLFF
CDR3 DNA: TGTGCCAGCAGTTTTATACAGGGGGGTGAAAAACTGTTTTTT

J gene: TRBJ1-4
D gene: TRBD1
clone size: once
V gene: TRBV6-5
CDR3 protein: CASSYWGQGRNEKLFF
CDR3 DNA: TGTGCCAGCAGTTACTGGGGACAGGGGCGGAATGAAAAACTGTTTTTT

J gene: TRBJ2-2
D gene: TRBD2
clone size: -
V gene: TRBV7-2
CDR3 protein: CASRRTRGYTGELFF
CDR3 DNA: TGTGCCAGCAGGAGGACGCGGGGGTACACCGGGGAGCTGTTTTTT

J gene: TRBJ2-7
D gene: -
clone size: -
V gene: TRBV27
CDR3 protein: CASSLQIQASYEQYF
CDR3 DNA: TGTGCCAGCAGTTTACAGATACAGGCAAGCTACGAGCAGTACTTC

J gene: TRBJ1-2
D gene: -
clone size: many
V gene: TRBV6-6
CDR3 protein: CASRGSLYGYTF
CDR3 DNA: TGTGCCAGCCGGGGCAGCCTCTATGGCTACACCTTC

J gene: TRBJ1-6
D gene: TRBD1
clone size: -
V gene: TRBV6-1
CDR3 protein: CASRTTGYNSPLHF
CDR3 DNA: TGTGCCAGCAGGACGACAGGGTATAATTCACCCCTCCACTTT

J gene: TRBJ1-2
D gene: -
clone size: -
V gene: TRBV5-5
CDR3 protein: CASSLSRGNYGYTF
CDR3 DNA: TGTGCCAGCAGCTTATCACGGGGCAACTATGGCTACACCTTC

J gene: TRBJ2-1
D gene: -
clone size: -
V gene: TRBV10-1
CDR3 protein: CASRCISYNEQFF
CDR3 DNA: TGCGCCAGCAGGTGCATTTCTTACAATGAGCAGTTCTTC

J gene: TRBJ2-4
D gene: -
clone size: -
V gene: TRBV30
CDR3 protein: CAWAGETAKNIQYF
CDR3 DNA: TGTGCCTGGGCTGGTGAAACAGCCAAAAACATTCAGTACTTC

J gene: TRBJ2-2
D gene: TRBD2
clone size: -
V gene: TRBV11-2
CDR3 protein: CASSFSSGRANTGELFF
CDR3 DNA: TGTGCCAGCAGCTTCTCTAGCGGGAGGGCGAACACCGGGGAGCTGTTTTTT

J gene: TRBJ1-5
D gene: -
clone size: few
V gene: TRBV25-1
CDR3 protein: CASSESKGEWNQPQHF
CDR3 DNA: TGTGCCAGCAGTGAATCGAAGGGAGAATGGAATCAGCCCCAGCATTTT

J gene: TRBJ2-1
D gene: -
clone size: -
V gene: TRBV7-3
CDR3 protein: CASSLIAGSSYNEQFF
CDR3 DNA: TGTGCCAGCAGCTTAATTGCGGGGAGCTCCTACAATGAGCAGTTCTTC